This paragraph reports one T cell receptor beta chain. UMIs were included in TCR beta cDNA generated by 5'RACE template switching. TCRdb re-called the 5' RACE reads, yielding one record per CDR3 amino acid sequence without DNA. The repertoire table contains roughly 180,000 distinct CDR3 sequences. This specimen belongs to a study of T cells expressing NK-cell markers. The clonotype was recovered from a woman between 18 and 70 years old in good health. What was sequenced was blood T cells: a sorted CD56 or NKG2C T cell subset, CD4+ or CD8+ T cells, or bulk PBMC T cells (not recorded which).

Here the CDR3 reads CASIDEREGIGRETQYF. The V call is TRBV12-3 or TRBV12-4, the J call TRBJ2-5; TCRdb outputs TRBD2, but without DNA this stays unchecked. This CDR3 is 17 amino acids long.